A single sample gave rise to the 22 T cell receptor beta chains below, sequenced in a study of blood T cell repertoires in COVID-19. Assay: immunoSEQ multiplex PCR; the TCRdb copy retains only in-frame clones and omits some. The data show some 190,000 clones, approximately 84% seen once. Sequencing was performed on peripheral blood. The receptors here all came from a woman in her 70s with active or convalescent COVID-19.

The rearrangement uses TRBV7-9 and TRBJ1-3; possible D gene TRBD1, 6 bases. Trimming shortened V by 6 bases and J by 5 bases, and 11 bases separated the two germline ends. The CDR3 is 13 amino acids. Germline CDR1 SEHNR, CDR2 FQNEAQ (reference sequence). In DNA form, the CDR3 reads TGTGCCAGCAGAAGACAGGTCCGAAACACCATATATTTT. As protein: CASRRQVRNTIYF.

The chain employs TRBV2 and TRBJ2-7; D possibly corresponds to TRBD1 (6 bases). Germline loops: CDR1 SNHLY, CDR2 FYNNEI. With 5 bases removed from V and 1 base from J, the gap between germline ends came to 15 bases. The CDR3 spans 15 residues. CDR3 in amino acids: CASSLDRHPSYEQYF. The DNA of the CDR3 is TGTGCCAGCAGTTTAGACAGGCATCCATCCTACGAGCAGTACTTC.

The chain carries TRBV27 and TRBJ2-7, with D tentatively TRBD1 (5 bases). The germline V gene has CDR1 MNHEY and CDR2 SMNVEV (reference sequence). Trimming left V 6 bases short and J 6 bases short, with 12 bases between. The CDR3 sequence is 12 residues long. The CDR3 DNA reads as TGTGCCAGCAGGACAGTGGTAGGCGAGCAGTACTTC. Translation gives CASRTVVGEQYF.

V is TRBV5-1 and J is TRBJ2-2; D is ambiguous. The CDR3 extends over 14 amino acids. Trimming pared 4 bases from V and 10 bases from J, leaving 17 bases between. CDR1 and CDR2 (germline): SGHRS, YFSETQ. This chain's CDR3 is CASSRGAESPELFF. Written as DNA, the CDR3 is TGCGCCAGCAGCCGCGGCGCAGAGTCCCCGGAGCTGTTTTTT.

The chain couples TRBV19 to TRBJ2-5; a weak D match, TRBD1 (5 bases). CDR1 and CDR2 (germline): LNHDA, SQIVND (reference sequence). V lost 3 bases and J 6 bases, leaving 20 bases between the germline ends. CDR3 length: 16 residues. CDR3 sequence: CASSMQGAGLKKTQYF. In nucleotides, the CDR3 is TGTGCCAGTAGTATGCAAGGGGCAGGTCTAAAGAAGACCCAGTACTTC.

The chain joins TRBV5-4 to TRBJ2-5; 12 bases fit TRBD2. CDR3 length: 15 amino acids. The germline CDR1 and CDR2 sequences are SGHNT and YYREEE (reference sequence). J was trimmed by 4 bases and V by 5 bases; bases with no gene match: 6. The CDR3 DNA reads TGTGCCAGCAGTAGAGCTAGCGGGAGGGGAGAGACCCAGTACTTC. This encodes CASSRASGRGETQYF.

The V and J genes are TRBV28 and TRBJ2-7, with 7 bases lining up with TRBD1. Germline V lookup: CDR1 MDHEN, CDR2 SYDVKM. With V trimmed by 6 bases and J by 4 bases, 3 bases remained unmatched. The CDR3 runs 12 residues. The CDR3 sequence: CASRQGDYEQYF. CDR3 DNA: TGTGCCAGCAGGCAGGGGGATTACGAGCAGTACTTC.

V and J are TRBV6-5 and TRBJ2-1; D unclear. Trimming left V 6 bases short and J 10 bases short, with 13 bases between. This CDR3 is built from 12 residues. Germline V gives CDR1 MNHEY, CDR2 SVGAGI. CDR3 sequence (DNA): TGTGCCAGCAGGGCTCGGGTTGGGGAGCAGTTCTTC. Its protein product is CASRARVGEQFF.

The CDR3 DNA sequence: TGTGCCAGCGAGGCTAGCGGGAACACCTACGAGCAGTACTTC. This translates into CASEASGNTYEQYF. V and J are TRBV28 and TRBJ2-7; the match to TRBD2 covers 9 bases. Trimming cost V 8 bases and J 2 bases; bases outside gene matches: 7. This CDR3 has 14 amino acids. The germline CDR1 and CDR2 sequences are MDHEN and SYDVKM.

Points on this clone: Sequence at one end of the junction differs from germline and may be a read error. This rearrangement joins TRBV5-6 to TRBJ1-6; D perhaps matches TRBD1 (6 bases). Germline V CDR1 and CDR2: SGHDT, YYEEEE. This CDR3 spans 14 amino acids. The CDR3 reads CASSFRGPSKPPHF. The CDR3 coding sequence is TGTGCCAGCAGCTTCAGGGGTCCAAGCAAACCCCCCCACTTT.

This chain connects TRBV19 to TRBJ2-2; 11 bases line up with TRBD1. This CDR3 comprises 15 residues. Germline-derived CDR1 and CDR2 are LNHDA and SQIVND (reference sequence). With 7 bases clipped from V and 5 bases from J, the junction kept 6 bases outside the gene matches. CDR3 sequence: CASTGDRGWTGELFF. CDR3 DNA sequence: TGTGCCAGTACCGGGGACAGGGGGTGGACCGGGGAGCTGTTTTTT.

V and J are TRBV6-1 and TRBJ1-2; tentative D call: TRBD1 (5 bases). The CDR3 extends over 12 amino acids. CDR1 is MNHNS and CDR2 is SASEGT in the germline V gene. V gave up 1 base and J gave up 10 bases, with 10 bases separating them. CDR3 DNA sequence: TGTGCCAGCAGTGAAGTTGGACAAACCTACACCTTC. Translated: CASSEVGQTYTF.

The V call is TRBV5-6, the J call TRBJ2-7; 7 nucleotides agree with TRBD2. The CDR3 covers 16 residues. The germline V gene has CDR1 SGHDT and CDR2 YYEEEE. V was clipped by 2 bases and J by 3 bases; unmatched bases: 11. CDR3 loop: CASSFGLGGAGYEQYF. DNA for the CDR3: TGTGCCAGCAGCTTCGGTTTGGGAGGGGCCGGCTACGAGCAGTACTTC.

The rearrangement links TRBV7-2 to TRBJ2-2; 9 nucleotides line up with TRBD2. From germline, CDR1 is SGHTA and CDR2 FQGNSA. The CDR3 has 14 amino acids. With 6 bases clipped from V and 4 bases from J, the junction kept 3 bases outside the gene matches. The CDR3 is CASRRLAATGELFF. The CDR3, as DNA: TGTGCCAGCAGGAGACTAGCGGCCACCGGGGAGCTGTTTTTT.

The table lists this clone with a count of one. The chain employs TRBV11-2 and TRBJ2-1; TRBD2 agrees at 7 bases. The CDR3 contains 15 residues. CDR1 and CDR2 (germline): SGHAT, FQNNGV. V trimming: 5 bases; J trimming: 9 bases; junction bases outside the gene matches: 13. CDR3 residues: CASSRTPNTGGEQFF. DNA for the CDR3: TGTGCCAGCAGCCGGACCCCTAACACGGGGGGTGAGCAGTTCTTC.

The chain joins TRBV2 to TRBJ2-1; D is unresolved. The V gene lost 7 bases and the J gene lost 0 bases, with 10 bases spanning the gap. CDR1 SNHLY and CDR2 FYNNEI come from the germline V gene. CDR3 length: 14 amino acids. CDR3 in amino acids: CASNGGSSYNEQFF. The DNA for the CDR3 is TGTGCCAGCAATGGCGGAAGCTCCTACAATGAGCAGTTCTTC.

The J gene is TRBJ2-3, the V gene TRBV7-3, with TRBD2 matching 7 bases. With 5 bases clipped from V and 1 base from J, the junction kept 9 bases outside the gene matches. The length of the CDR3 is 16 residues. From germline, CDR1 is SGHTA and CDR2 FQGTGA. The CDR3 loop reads CASSQTSVYGTDTQYF. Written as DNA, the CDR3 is TGTGCCAGCAGCCAAACTAGCGTTTACGGCACAGATACGCAGTATTTT.

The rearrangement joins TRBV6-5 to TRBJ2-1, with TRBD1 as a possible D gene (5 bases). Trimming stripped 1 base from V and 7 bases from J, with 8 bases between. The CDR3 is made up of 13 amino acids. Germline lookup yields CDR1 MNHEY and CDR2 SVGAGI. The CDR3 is CASSYLGVNEQFF. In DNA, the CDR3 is TGTGCCAGCAGTTACTTAGGGGTAAATGAGCAGTTCTTC.

CDR3 sequence: CASSPARDSYTEAFF. The CDR3 region has the DNA TGTGCCAGCTCACCCGCCCGGGACAGCTACACTGAAGCTTTCTTT. The chain links TRBV18 to TRBJ1-1; 7 positions match TRBD1. CDR1 is KGHSH, CDR2 LQKENI, per germline. The V segment lost 3 bases and the J segment 3 bases; nucleotides outside the gene matches: 7. The length of the CDR3 is 15 residues.

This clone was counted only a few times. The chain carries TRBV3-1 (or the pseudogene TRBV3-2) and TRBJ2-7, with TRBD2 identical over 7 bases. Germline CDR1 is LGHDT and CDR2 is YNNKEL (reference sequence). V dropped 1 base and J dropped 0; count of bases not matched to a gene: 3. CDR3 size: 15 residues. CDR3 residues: CASSQAAGSSYEQYF. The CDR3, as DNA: TGTGCCAGCAGCCAAGCAGCGGGGAGCTCCTACGAGCAGTACTTC.

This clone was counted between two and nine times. DNA of the CDR3: TGTGCCTGGAGTGTCGTACTCGCCGAGCAGTACTTC. Amino acids: CAWSVVLAEQYF. This rearrangement joins TRBV30 to TRBJ2-7, with unresolved D. Trimming cost V 0 bases and J 6 bases, with 9 bases left between them. Germline V gene sequence: CDR1 GTSNPN, CDR2 SVGIG (reference sequence). The CDR3 is 12 amino acids.

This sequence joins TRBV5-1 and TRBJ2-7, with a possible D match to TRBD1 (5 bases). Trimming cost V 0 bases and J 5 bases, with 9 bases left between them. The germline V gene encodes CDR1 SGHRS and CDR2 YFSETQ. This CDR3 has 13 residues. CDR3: CASSLEGSDEQYF. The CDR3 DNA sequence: TGCGCCAGCAGCTTGGAGGGGTCAGACGAGCAGTACTTC. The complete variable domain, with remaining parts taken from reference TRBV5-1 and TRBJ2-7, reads KAGVTQTPRYLIKTRGQQVTLSCSPISGHRSVSWYQQTPGQGLQFLFEYFSETQRNKGNFPGRFSGRQFSNSRSEMNVSTLELGDSALYLCASSLEGSDEQYFGPGTRLTVT.